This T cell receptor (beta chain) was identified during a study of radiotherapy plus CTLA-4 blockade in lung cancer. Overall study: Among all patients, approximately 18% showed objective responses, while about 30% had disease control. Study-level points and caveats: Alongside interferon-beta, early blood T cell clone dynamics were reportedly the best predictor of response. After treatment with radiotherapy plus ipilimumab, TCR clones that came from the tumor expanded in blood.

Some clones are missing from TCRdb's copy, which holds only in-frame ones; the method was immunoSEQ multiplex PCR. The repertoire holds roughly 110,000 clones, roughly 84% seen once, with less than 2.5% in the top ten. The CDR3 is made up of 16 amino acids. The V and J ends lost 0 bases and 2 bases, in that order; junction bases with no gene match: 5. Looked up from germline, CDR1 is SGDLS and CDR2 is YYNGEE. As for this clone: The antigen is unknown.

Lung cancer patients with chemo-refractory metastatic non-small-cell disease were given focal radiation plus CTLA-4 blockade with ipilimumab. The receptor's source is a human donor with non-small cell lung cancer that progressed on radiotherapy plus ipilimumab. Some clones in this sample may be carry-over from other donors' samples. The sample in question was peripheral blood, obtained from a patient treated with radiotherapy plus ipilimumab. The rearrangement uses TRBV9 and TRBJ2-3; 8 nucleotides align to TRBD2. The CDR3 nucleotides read TGTGCCAGCAGCGTAGTTGCGGGGGGAAACACAGATACGCAGTATTTT. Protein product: CASSVVAGGNTDTQYF. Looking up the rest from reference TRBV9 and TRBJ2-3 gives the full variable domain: DSGVTQTPKHLITATGQRVTLRCSPRSGDLSVYWYQQSLDQGLQFLIQYYNGEERAKGNILERFSAQQFPDLHSELNLSSLELGDSALYFCASSVVAGGNTDTQYFGPGTRLTVL.